This T cell receptor (beta chain) derives from a study of blood T cell repertoires in COVID-19. Assay used: immunoSEQ multiplex PCR; TCRdb lists only in-frame clones, some missing. The sample contains some 190,000 clones, about nine tenths of which appear only once. Germline lookup yields CDR1 SGHKS and CDR2 YYEKEE (reference sequence). Deletions cut 4 bases from V and 2 bases from J, with 13 bases between. This CDR3 contains 14 residues. This TCR was sampled from a young man with active or convalescent COVID-19. The chain has TRBV5-5 and TRBJ2-7, with D possibly TRBD1 on 6 matching bases. The specimen sequenced was peripheral blood. CDR3 amino acids: CASSPLTGTYEQYF. DNA of the CDR3: TGTGCCAGCAGCCCGCTGACAGGAACCTACGAGCAGTACTTC.